These 23 T cell receptor beta chains came from one sample sequenced in a study of Ad26.COV2.S vaccination and SARS-CoV-2 variants. Sample treatment: around 19 received Ad26.COV2.S at low or high dose, single or two shots; 5 received placebo; per-sample allocation not given. Collection of samples fell on day 63 after the first vaccine or placebo injection. Profiling relied on immunoSEQ multiplex PCR, and the TCRdb table lists in-frame clones only, not all of them. The repertoire holds 450,000 to 550,000 clones, 75% to 90% seen once, with approximately 2.5% in the top ten. This material consisted of peripheral blood, taken in a trial of Ad26.COV2.S vaccine versus placebo. The origin of the receptors is a person aged 18-60 years who received the Ad26.COV2.S COVID-19 vaccine or a placebo.

The chain employs TRBV2 and TRBJ1-5, with D possibly being TRBD1 (6 bases). The length of the CDR3 is 15 residues. V was cut by 2 bases and J by 5 bases, with 13 bases left in between. Germline assignment: CDR1 SNHLY and CDR2 FYNNEI. The CDR3 nucleotides are TGTGCCAGCAGTGAACAGGGGTTCGGGTATCAGCCCCAGCATTTT. Translating it yields CASSEQGFGYQPQHF.

The chain employs TRBV6-1 and TRBJ1-2; 8 bases line up with TRBD1. Germline-derived CDR1 and CDR2 are MNHNS and SASEGT. The CDR3 is 17 amino acids. The trim removed 2 bases at V and 8 bases at J, leaving 16 bases unmatched. CDR3 residues: CASSESPNDRGGLGYTF. CDR3 bases: TGTGCCAGCAGTGAATCCCCGAACGACAGGGGTGGCTTGGGCTACACCTTC.

J is TRBJ2-3 and V is TRBV18; TRBD2 is a possible D gene (5 bases). Germline V gene sequence: CDR1 KGHSH, CDR2 LQKENI. Deletions cut 6 bases from V and 1 base from J, with 14 bases between. The CDR3 is 15 amino acids. CDR3 coding DNA: TGTGCCAGCTCCCCGAGAGGGCTGGGCACAGATACGCAGTATTTT. Its protein is CASSPRGLGTDTQYF.

The CDR3 DNA sequence: TGCGCCAGCAGCTACCGAGGGGAAACTAACTATGGCTACACCTTC. It specifies CASSYRGETNYGYTF. The chain uses TRBV5-1 and TRBJ1-2, with a tentative D call TRBD1 (5 bases). Germline-derived CDR1 and CDR2 are SGHRS and YFSETQ. V lost 3 bases and J lost 0, with 12 bases in between. This CDR3 comprises 15 residues.

The chain has TRBV2 and TRBJ2-5; either TRBD1 or TRBD2 may supply D (6 bases each). CDR1 and CDR2 (germline): SNHLY, FYNNEI. This CDR3 has 15 amino acids. V was shortened by 4 bases and J by 4 bases, with 16 bases between the two germline ends. The CDR3 sequence is CASSARPKGGETQYF. Here the CDR3 DNA reads TGTGCCAGCAGTGCGAGACCGAAGGGGGGAGAGACCCAGTACTTC.

The chain combines TRBV7-2 with TRBJ2-7; D gene unclear. The CDR3 runs 13 residues. V was shortened by 0 bases and J by 2 bases, with 5 bases between the two germline ends. Germline V gene lookup returns CDR1 SGHTA and CDR2 FQGNSA. Here the CDR3 reads CASSLASTYEQYV. The CDR3 bases are TGTGCCAGCAGCTTAGCCTCTACCTACGAGCAGTACGTC.

This clone was recorded only once. V gene TRBV5-1 combines with J gene TRBJ2-5; 7 bases line up with TRBD1. With 4 bases clipped from V and 0 bases from J, the junction kept 12 bases outside the gene matches. This CDR3 is built from 17 residues. Germline V gene lookup returns CDR1 SGHRS and CDR2 YFSETQ. CDR3 loop: CASSLMGTANYQETQYF. DNA of the CDR3: TGCGCCAGCAGCCTCATGGGGACAGCAAATTACCAAGAGACCCAGTACTTC.

This clone came up once. The CDR3 loop is CASSYEGTYEQYF. DNA of the CDR3: TGTGCCAGCAGTTACGAGGGGACCTACGAGCAGTACTTC. This sequence joins TRBV6-5 and TRBJ2-7; tentatively, D is TRBD1 or TRBD2 (5 bases each). V dropped 2 bases and J dropped 2 bases, with 7 bases sitting between them. Germline values: CDR1 MNHEY, CDR2 SVGAGI. The CDR3 extends over 13 amino acids.

The chain employs TRBV18 and TRBJ1-3; D is perhaps TRBD1 (6 bases). The CDR3 totals 14 residues. Germline V gene lookup returns CDR1 KGHSH and CDR2 LQKENI. V lost 6 bases and J 2 bases, leaving 11 bases between the germline ends. CDR3 region: CASSDGTPGNTIYF. In nucleotides, the CDR3 is TGTGCCAGCTCGGATGGGACACCTGGAAACACCATATATTTT.

The chain carries TRBV3-1 (or the pseudogene TRBV3-2) and TRBJ2-3, with TRBD2 identical over 11 bases. The CDR3 extends over 15 amino acids. J lost 3 bases, V lost 6 bases, and 5 bases had no gene match. Germline-derived CDR1 and CDR2 are LGHDT and YNNKEL (reference sequence). CDR3 in DNA: TGTGCCAGCAGACCCACTAGCGGGAGTACAGATACGCAGTATTTT. Protein sequence: CASRPTSGSTDTQYF.

This clone is a singleton in its sample. The chain carries TRBV16 and TRBJ1-5; D not resolved. Trimming pared 4 bases from V and 2 bases from J, leaving 12 bases between. Germline CDR1 reads KGHSY; CDR2 reads FQNENV. CDR3 length equals 15 residues. For the CDR3, the DNA is TGTGCCAGCAGCCCCCCCGCAAGGGGCAATCAGCCCCAGCATTTT. Residues: CASSPPARGNQPQHF.

The chain uses TRBV27 and TRBJ2-7, with 8 nucleotides matching TRBD2. V was clipped by 2 bases and J by 2 bases; unmatched bases: 8. The CDR3 is 16 residues long. Germline V gene sequence: CDR1 MNHEY, CDR2 SMNVEV (reference sequence). The CDR3 DNA reads TGTGCCAGCAGTTTACTAAAACGGGGGGGGACCTACGAGCAGTACTTC. Translating gives CASSLLKRGGTYEQYF.

The rearrangement joins TRBV5-4 to TRBJ2-7; D remains unclear. This CDR3 contains 13 residues. Per the germline V gene, CDR1 is SGHNT and CDR2 is YYREEE (reference sequence). Trimming stripped 0 bases from V and 1 base from J, with 5 bases between. The CDR3 DNA reads as TGTGCCAGCAGCTTGGGGAATTCCTACGAGCAGTACTTC. Amino acid sequence: CASSLGNSYEQYF.

V and J are TRBV5-1 and TRBJ2-3; D is perhaps TRBD1 or TRBD2 (5 bases each). Looked up from germline, CDR1 is SGHRS and CDR2 is YFSETQ. Trimming pared 0 bases from V and 3 bases from J, leaving 14 bases between. The CDR3 has 16 residues. The chain's CDR3 is CASSLDPGPGTDTQYF. The CDR3, as DNA: TGCGCCAGCAGCTTGGACCCGGGGCCCGGTACAGATACGCAGTATTTT.

J is TRBJ2-1 and V is TRBV4-2; D might be TRBD2 (5 bases). Germline CDR1 is LGHNA and CDR2 is YNFKEQ. This CDR3 comprises 16 residues. Trimming pared 2 bases from V and 8 bases from J, leaving 19 bases between. CDR3: CASSQRRTHPLYEQFF. For the CDR3, the DNA is TGTGCCAGCAGCCAACGCCGGACTCATCCATTGTATGAGCAGTTCTTC.

V usage is TRBV5-1 and J usage is TRBJ1-5; 7 nucleotides match TRBD1. Germline CDR1 SGHRS, CDR2 YFSETQ. The CDR3 totals 15 residues. The J segment lost 7 bases and the V segment lost 4 bases, leaving 11 bases of the junction unmatched. The CDR3 loop is CASSPTGSGGQPQHF. CDR3 in DNA: TGCGCCAGCAGCCCGACAGGGAGCGGAGGGCAGCCCCAGCATTTT.

In the case of this clone: At one boundary the junction diverges from the germline segment, which might be a read error. V usage is TRBV28 and J usage is TRBJ1-3, with no clear D. Per germline, CDR1 MDHEN and CDR2 SYDVKM. The CDR3 length is 14 residues. The CDR3 here is CVSSFFESGNTIYF. DNA for the CDR3: TGTGTCAGCAGTTTTTTTGAATCTGGAAACACCATATATTTT.

This chain connects TRBV19 to TRBJ2-3, with D possibly matching TRBD2 (5 bases). Trimming stripped 0 bases from V and 1 base from J, with 11 bases between. Germline CDR1 reads LNHDA; CDR2 reads SQIVND (reference sequence). This CDR3 is 16 amino acids long. The CDR3 sequence is CASSIDVAWGTDTQYF. CDR3 coding DNA: TGTGCCAGTAGTATAGACGTAGCGTGGGGCACAGATACGCAGTATTTT.

The chain couples TRBV15 to TRBJ2-7, with 11 bases lining up with TRBD1. Germline assignment: CDR1 LNHNV and CDR2 YYDKDF (reference sequence). The junction had 6 bases not matched to a gene; V was cut back by 5 bases and J by 3 bases. This CDR3 has 15 residues. As DNA, the CDR3 is TGTGCCACCAGCGTTACCGGGACAGGGGGCTACGAGCAGTACTTC. Its translation: CATSVTGTGGYEQYF.

In its sample, this clone was seen once. The V gene is TRBV4-2, the J gene TRBJ1-1; 7 bases line up with TRBD1. Germline CDR1 LGHNA, CDR2 YNFKEQ. With 1 base clipped from V and 4 bases from J, the junction kept 6 bases outside the gene matches. CDR3 length: 15 amino acids. The CDR3 DNA is TGTGCCAGCAGCCAAGTTTCCGACAGGGCCACTGAAGCTTTCTTT. Translated, it gives CASSQVSDRATEAFF.

There are a few counts of this clone. The genes are TRBV5-4 and TRBJ2-3; D unclear. The ends were cut back, 6 bases at V and 0 bases at J, with 8 bases in the middle. CDR3 size: 13 residues. CDR1 SGHNT and CDR2 YYREEE come from the germline V gene (reference sequence). The CDR3 here is CASNTDSTDTQYF. In DNA form, the CDR3 reads TGTGCCAGCAACACGGACAGCACAGATACGCAGTATTTT. Full variable domain (outside the CDR3, taken from reference TRBV5-4 and TRBJ2-3): ETGVTQSPTHLIKTRGQQVTLRCSSQSGHNTVSWYQQALGQGPQFIFQYYREEENGRGNFPPRFSGLQFPNYSSELNVNALELDDSALYLCASNTDSTDTQYFGPGTRLTVL.

The chain employs TRBV4-3 and TRBJ2-6, with a tentative D call TRBD2 (6 bases). Germline CDR1 and CDR2: LGHNA and YSLEER. The CDR3 spans 19 residues. V lost 1 base to trimming and J lost 0 bases, with 16 bases between them. CDR3 region: CASSQVFPVGSSGANVLTF. The CDR3 region has the DNA TGCGCCAGCAGCCAAGTTTTTCCAGTCGGGAGCTCTGGGGCCAACGTCCTGACTTTC.

The chain combines TRBV5-1 with TRBJ1-4, with D perhaps matching TRBD1 (5 bases). Between the trimmed V and J ends, which lost 4 bases and 8 bases, there was a span of 21 bases. Germline V gives CDR1 SGHRS, CDR2 YFSETQ. The CDR3 sequence is 16 residues long. The CDR3 is CASSGAAAGRGEKLFF. The CDR3, as DNA: TGCGCCAGCAGCGGGGCGGCGGCCGGCCGCGGAGAAAAACTGTTTTTT.